The T cell receptor beta chain under discussion was sequenced for a study of blood T cell repertoires in COVID-19. Profiling relied on immunoSEQ multiplex PCR, and the TCRdb table lists in-frame clones only, not all of them. Of around 26,000 clones in the sample, roughly 80% are singletons; the top ten hold almost 40%. This clone has ten or more counts. V was pared by 2 bases and J by 4 bases, with 5 bases of the junction left unmatched. Per germline, CDR1 SGDLS and CDR2 YYNGEE. The CDR3 length is 14 residues. The specimen was peripheral blood. This TCR was recovered from a man in his 70s with acute or convalescent COVID-19. This chain uses TRBV9 with TRBJ1-1; 7 bases match TRBD1. CDR3 loop: CASSVIQGGTEAFF. The CDR3 DNA reads as TGTGCCAGCAGCGTGATTCAGGGGGGCACTGAAGCTTTCTTT.